This entry lists 21 T cell receptor beta chains sequenced from one sample in a study of T cells in Graves' hyperthyroidism and ophthalmopathy. There were TCR beta CDR3 regions amplified from RNA transcripts. First-round RT-PCR with HTBI primers amplified the TCR CDR3 region. TCRdb reprocessed the multiplex PCR reads via MiXCR and lists one record per CDR3 protein. The data hold around 540,000 distinct CDR3 sequences, with 40% to 55% observed a single time. The sample comprised peripheral blood or thyroid tissue (not recorded which). Source of these receptors: a woman under 30 with Graves' hyperthyroidism.

The sample holds one count of this clonotype. The chain employs TRBV9 and TRBJ2-5; D not certain. Trimming removed 3 bases from V and 1 base from J, with 13 bases in between. CDR1 and CDR2 from the germline V gene are SGDLS and YYNGEE. The CDR3 runs to 15 residues. The CDR3 DNA follows: TGTGCCAGCAGCGCCGGGTCTTCCCTCCAAGAGACCCAGTACTTC. Translating gives CASSAGSSLQETQYF.

There are many counts of this clonotype. This chain links TRBV10-3 with TRBJ2-2; D is uncertain. Per the germline V gene, CDR1 is ENHRY and CDR2 is SYGVKD. This CDR3 contains 11 residues. The germline V and J ends were trimmed by 3 bases and 10 bases, with 6 bases remaining between them. The chain's CDR3 is CAISELEELFF. The CDR3, as DNA: TGTGCCATCAGTGAATTGGAGGAGCTGTTTTTT.

This clonotype appeared a few times. The V gene is TRBV7-4, the J gene TRBJ2-2; no reliable D call. Germline V lookup: CDR1 SGHVT, CDR2 SQSDAQ. This CDR3 spans 14 amino acids. V gave up 6 bases and J gave up 9 bases, with 17 bases separating them. CDR3 sequence: CASSQELESRELFF. The CDR3 nucleotides are TGTGCCAGCAGTCAAGAACTGGAATCTAGGGAGCTGTTTTTT.

This clonotype showed up just a few times. The rearrangement joins TRBV12-3 or TRBV12-4 to TRBJ2-2, with TRBD2 matching over 11 bases. The CDR3 has 15 amino acids. After removal of 6 bases from V and 4 bases from J, the junction contained 4 bases not matched to a gene. CDR3 loop: CASRLAGVSTGELFF. The CDR3 bases are TGTGCCAGCAGACTAGCGGGAGTTAGCACCGGGGAGCTGTTTTTT.

A word on this clonotype: A single base separates this from a much larger clone, so it may be a read error. The chain combines TRBV2 with TRBJ2-2; 8 bases match TRBD1. The CDR3 is made up of 15 amino acids. Germline CDR1 reads SNHLY; CDR2 reads FYNNEI. This CDR3 reads CASLTGTGNTGELSF. The CDR3 DNA follows: TGTGCCAGTCTTACCGGGACAGGAAACACCGGGGAGCTGTCTTTT.

For the CDR3, the DNA is TGTGCCACCAGTCAGCGAACCGACGATGCCCAGTACTTC. This gives the protein CATSQRTDDAQYF. The genes are TRBV24-1 and TRBJ2-5; D is unclear. This CDR3 has 13 amino acids. Germline V gene data show CDR1 as KGHDR and CDR2 as SFDVKD. Deletions cut 6 bases from V and 9 bases from J, with 16 bases between.

Many counts were recorded for this clonotype. V usage is TRBV10-3 and J usage is TRBJ1-2; the match to TRBD1 covers 9 bases. Trimming took 2 bases from V and 4 from J; bases not matched to a gene: 5. Looked up from germline, CDR1 is ENHRY and CDR2 is SYGVKD. This CDR3 is built from 15 residues. Here the CDR3 DNA reads TGTGCCATCAGTGAGGGAGGGACAGGGATCTATGGCTACACCTTC. This codes for CAISEGGTGIYGYTF.

Of note for this clonotype: The conserved final phenylalanine or tryptophan is absent from the CDR3, which likely points to a read error. The chain links TRBV10-3 to TRBJ1-6; maybe TRBD1 (5 bases). Per the germline V gene, CDR1 is ENHRY and CDR2 is SYGVKD. V lost 3 bases to trimming and J lost 6 bases, with 6 bases between them. This CDR3 region has 13 residues. CDR3 residues: CAISDRVNSPLHA. The CDR3 DNA sequence: TGTGCCATCAGTGACAGGGTTAATTCACCCCTCCACGCT.

The chain joins TRBV11-1 to TRBJ2-7; 7 bases match TRBD2. The CDR3 is 15 residues long. Unmatched junction bases numbered 5, after V lost 3 bases and J lost 0 bases. Germline V gene sequence: CDR1 SGHAT, CDR2 FQDESV (reference sequence). For the CDR3, the DNA is TGTGCCAGCAGCTTCCCCGGGACTACCTCCTACGAGCAGTACTTC. This sequence encodes CASSFPGTTSYEQYF.

As to this clonotype: A much larger clone lies a single base off, so this may be a read error. V is TRBV10-3 and J is TRBJ2-2; 10 nucleotides agree with TRBD2. The V gene's germline CDR1 is ENHRY and CDR2 SYGVKD. The length of the CDR3 is 14 residues. The CDR3 loop is CAIMTSGLTGELLF. The CDR3 DNA sequence: TGTGCCATCATGACTAGCGGGCTTACCGGGGAGCTGTTGTTT.

With regard to this clonotype: With a much larger clone just one base away, this may be a read error. This chain joins TRBV6-2 or TRBV6-3 and TRBJ2-5, with 10 nucleotides matching TRBD1. The germline V gene has CDR1 MNHEY and CDR2 SVGEGT. The CDR3 is 14 residues long. This CDR3 reads CVSSKRTGGETQYF. CDR3 coding DNA: TGTGTCAGCAGCAAGCGGACAGGGGGAGAGACCCAGTACTTC.

This clonotype was picked up one time. The rearrangement links TRBV7-8 to TRBJ1-5; D is undetermined. Trimming stripped 0 bases from V and 0 bases from J, with 9 bases between. There are 16 residues in the CDR3. Germline CDR1 is SGHVS and CDR2 is FQNEAQ. In DNA form, the CDR3 reads TGTGCCAGCAGCTTAGCGACCAGTTATAGCAATCAGCCCCAGCATTTT. It is translated as CASSLATSYSNQPQHF.

Written as DNA, the CDR3 is TGCAGCGTTGGGGACAGCTTTAACTATGGCTACACCTTC. This gives the protein CSVGDSFNYGYTF. The rearrangement uses TRBV29-1 and TRBJ1-2; TRBD1 aligns across 7 bases. Germline CDR1 reads SQVTM; CDR2 reads ANQGSEA. V lost 4 bases and J lost 1; bases outside the gene matches: 3. The CDR3 loop spans 13 amino acids.

This clonotype has more than one count but fewer than ten. The chain combines TRBV6-6 with TRBJ1-1; D not certain. Trimming cost V 2 bases and J 7 bases, with 5 bases left between them. The CDR3 runs to 11 residues. The V gene's germline CDR1 is MNHNY and CDR2 SVGAGI (reference sequence). CDR3 DNA: TGTGCCAGCAGTTACCGCAATGAAGCTTTCTTT. It yields the protein CASSYRNEAFF.

CDR3 nucleotide sequence: TGCAGTGCTATCCTGACCCAGAACACTGAAGCTTTCTTT. Translated: CSAILTQNTEAFF. This sequence joins TRBV20-1 and TRBJ1-1, with unresolved D. CDR1 and CDR2 (germline): DFQATT, SNEGSKA (reference sequence). CDR3 size: 13 residues. Trimming left V 4 bases short and J 1 base short, with 10 bases between.

This clonotype has a handful of counts. The rearrangement links TRBV2 to TRBJ1-2; D gene uncertain. The V end was cut by 1 base, the J end by 0 bases, with 9 bases between. This CDR3 is built from 15 residues. Germline V CDR1 and CDR2: SNHLY, FYNNEI. The CDR3 DNA follows: TGTGCCAGCAGTGAAGAAACTAGAGCTAACTATGGCTACACCTTC. Translation gives CASSEETRANYGYTF.

The V call is TRBV29-1, the J call TRBJ2-1; no clear D gene. Germline V gene lookup returns CDR1 SQVTM and CDR2 ANQGSEA. The CDR3 runs 14 residues. V was pared by 8 bases and J by 2 bases, with 16 bases between. The CDR3 region has the DNA TGCAGCCATGGAGAGACACCACCCTACAATGAGCAGTTCTTC. Residues: CSHGETPPYNEQFF.

The CDR3 loop reads CASGQGAEPQHF. In nucleotides, the CDR3 is TGTGCCAGCGGACAGGGGGCGGAGCCCCAGCATTTT. The chain is built from TRBV24-1 and TRBJ1-5; 11 nucleotides match TRBD1. V was clipped by 11 bases and J by 8 bases; unmatched bases: 4. The CDR3 extends over 12 amino acids. Germline assignment: CDR1 KGHDR and CDR2 SFDVKD.

This chain joins TRBV2 and TRBJ2-7, with 10 bases that match TRBD1. The CDR3 runs to 14 residues. V shed 8 bases, J shed 5 bases, and the junction held 9 bases outside the gene matches. Looked up from germline, CDR1 is SNHLY and CDR2 is FYNNEI. The chain's CDR3 is CASSPPTGGDEQYF. The CDR3 DNA follows: TGTGCCAGCTCACCACCGACAGGGGGCGACGAGCAGTACTTC. The full variable domain, its missing parts supplied by reference TRBV2 and TRBJ2-7, is EPEVTQTPSHQVTQMGQEVILRCVPISNHLYFYWYRQILGQKVEFLVSFYNNEISEKSEIFDDQFSVERPDGSNFTLKIRSTKLEDSAMYFCASSPPTGGDEQYFGPGTRLTVT.

In its sample, this clonotype was seen once. V gene TRBV7-9 combines with J gene TRBJ2-7; D is tentatively TRBD1 or TRBD2 (5 bases each). The V end was cut by 5 bases, the J end by 4 bases, with 18 bases between. Germline V gene sequence: CDR1 SEHNR, CDR2 FQNEAQ (reference sequence). There are 15 residues in the CDR3. In DNA form, the CDR3 reads TGTGCCAGCAGCCCCCGGGGCAGACTCTGGTACGAGCAGTACTTC. Translation: CASSPRGRLWYEQYF.

V gene TRBV11-2 combines with J gene TRBJ1-3; 7 nucleotides agree with TRBD1. V was clipped by 5 bases and J by 1 base; unmatched bases: 8. This CDR3 comprises 16 residues. Germline assignment: CDR1 SGHAT and CDR2 FQNNGV. CDR3 loop: CASSTPGQSSGNTIYF. The CDR3 DNA sequence: TGTGCCAGCAGCACTCCGGGACAGAGTTCTGGAAACACCATATATTTT.